A selection of T cell receptor beta chains follows, all from one sample in a study of Graves' ophthalmopathy and Graves' hyperthyroidism. MiXCR, applied by TCRdb to the multiplex PCR reads, yields one record per CDR3 protein. The data show around 600,000 distinct CDR3 sequences, roughly 39% seen once. The sequenced sample was peripheral blood. The receptors here all came from an adult man with Graves' ophthalmopathy. Each CDR3 is given with its conserved first and last residue. Fields, in order: V gene, D gene, CDR3 protein. A D gene is named only where the DNA matches it firmly.

V: TRBV10-3; D: -; CDR3: CAISEGPGVQPQHF
V: TRBV2; D: TRBD2; CDR3: CASRALAGGHYEQYF
V: TRBV9; D: -; CDR3: CASSSTGLLPGNTIYF
V: TRBV7-9; D: -; CDR3: CASSQLSGLGEKLFF
V: TRBV29-1; D: -; CDR3: CSVRGDGYTF
V: TRBV10-3; D: -; CDR3: CAISLGGEEPQHF
V: TRBV19; D: TRBD1; CDR3: CASSIALGTVGSGANVLTF
V: TRBV7-2; D: TRBD1; CDR3: CASSLVGQGVTRELFF
V: TRBV25-1; D: TRBD1; CDR3: CASSPPGQLYILHF
V: TRBV7-8; D: -; CDR3: CASSPQDNYGYTF
V: TRBV2; D: -; CDR3: CASSVGSGNTIYF
V: TRBV7-9; D: TRBD1; CDR3: CASSLGTGDWSYGYTF
V: TRBV10-3; D: -; CDR3: CAISESQGKGNTGELFF
V: TRBV10-3; D: -; CDR3: CAISETGQPQHF
V: TRBV7-6; D: -; CDR3: CASSPGLGAGNTIYF
V: TRBV24-1; D: -; CDR3: CAISDYREDQPQHF
V: TRBV27; D: -; CDR3: CASSGPAREQYF
V: TRBV25-1; D: -; CDR3: CASSEGDSGNTIYF
V: TRBV6-4; D: -; CDR3: CASSDSGEQSETGELFF
V: TRBV10-3; D: -; CDR3: CAISGDTYFEAFF
V: TRBV5-1; D: -; CDR3: CASLTVSGVGETQYF
V: TRBV6-5; D: -; CDR3: CASSYRGEHEQYF
V: TRBV13; D: -; CDR3: CASSLFNEQYF
V: TRBV2; D: -; CDR3: CASRSRDGEEKLFF
V: TRBV7-8; D: -; CDR3: CASSLAVRGAEAFF
V: TRBV19; D: TRBD1; CDR3: CASSPGQEYEQYF
V: TRBV14; D: TRBD2; CDR3: CASSFGAGGLKNEQYF
V: TRBV5-1; D: -; CDR3: CASSLGGPETQYF
V: TRBV10-2; D: -; CDR3: CASSEFKSEQYF
V: TRBV2; D: -; CDR3: CASSESEQPQHF
V: TRBV7-9; D: TRBD1; CDR3: CASSSTGQAGTQYF
V: TRBV5-1; D: -; CDR3: CASSPRSYEQYF
V: TRBV7-3; D: -; CDR3: CASSLNRVSNTGELFF
V: TRBV9; D: TRBD2; CDR3: CASSVGEREAGETQYF
V: TRBV25-1; D: -; CDR3: CASSLNRGDYGYTF
V: TRBV9; D: TRBD1; CDR3: CASSAGTGVHEQYF
V: TRBV29-1; D: TRBD2; CDR3: CSVRTSGYEQFF
V: TRBV11-3; D: -; CDR3: CASSHPLALETQYF
V: TRBV4-3; D: TRBD1; CDR3: CASSQEYRGSNQPQHF